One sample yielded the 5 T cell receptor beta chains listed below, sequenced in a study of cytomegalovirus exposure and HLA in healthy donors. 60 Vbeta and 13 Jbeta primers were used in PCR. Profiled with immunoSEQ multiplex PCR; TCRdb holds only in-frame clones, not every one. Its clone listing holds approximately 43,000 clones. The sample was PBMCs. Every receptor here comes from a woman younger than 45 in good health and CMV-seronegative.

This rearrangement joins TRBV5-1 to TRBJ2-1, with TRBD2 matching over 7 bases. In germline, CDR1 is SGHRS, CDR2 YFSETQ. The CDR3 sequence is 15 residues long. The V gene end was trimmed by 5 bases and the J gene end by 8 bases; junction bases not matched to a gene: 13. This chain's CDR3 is CASRRRASGDHEQFF. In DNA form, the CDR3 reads TGCGCCAGCAGACGTCGGGCTAGCGGAGACCATGAGCAGTTCTTC.

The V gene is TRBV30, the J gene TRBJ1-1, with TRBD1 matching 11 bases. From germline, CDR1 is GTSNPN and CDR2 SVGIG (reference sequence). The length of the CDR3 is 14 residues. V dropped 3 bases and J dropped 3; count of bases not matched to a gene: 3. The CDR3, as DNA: TGTGCCTGGAGGGACAGGGGGCGCGACACTGAAGCTTTCTTT. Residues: CAWRDRGRDTEAFF.

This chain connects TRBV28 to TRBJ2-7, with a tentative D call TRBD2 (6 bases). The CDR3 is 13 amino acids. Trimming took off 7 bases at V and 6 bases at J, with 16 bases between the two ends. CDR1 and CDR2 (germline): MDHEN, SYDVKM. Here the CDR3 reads CASTGGPNPEQYF. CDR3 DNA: TGTGCCAGCACCGGAGGGCCCAACCCCGAGCAGTACTTC.

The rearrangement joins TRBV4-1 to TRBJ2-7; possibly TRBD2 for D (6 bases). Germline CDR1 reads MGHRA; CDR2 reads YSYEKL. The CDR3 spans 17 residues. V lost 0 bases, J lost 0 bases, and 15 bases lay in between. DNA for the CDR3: TGCGCCAGCAGCCAAGAAGGTTGGGAGGTGGGCTCCTACGAGCAGTACTTC. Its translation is CASSQEGWEVGSYEQYF.

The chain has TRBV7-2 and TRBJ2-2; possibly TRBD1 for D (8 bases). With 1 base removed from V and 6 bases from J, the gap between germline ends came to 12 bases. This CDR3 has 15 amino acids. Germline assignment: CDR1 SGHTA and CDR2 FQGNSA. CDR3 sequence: CASSLGTGRAGELFF. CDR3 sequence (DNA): TGTGCCAGCAGCTTAGGGACAGGGAGGGCCGGGGAGCTGTTTTTT.